The 5 T cell receptor beta chains in this list originate from one sample, sequenced in a study of T cell responses to AZD1222 COVID-19 vaccine. Assay used: immunoSEQ multiplex PCR; TCRdb lists only in-frame clones, some missing. The sample lists roughly 100,000 clones, roughly 80% occurring once. Sample: peripheral blood, taken on day 0 of AZD1222 vaccination. The source of these receptors is an adult in good health.

The chain has TRBV10-3 and TRBJ2-3; D is undetermined. V was pared by 7 bases and J by 7 bases, with 12 bases between. Germline CDR1 is ENHRY and CDR2 is SYGVKD. This CDR3 is built from 12 residues. In nucleotides, the CDR3 is TGTGCCATCAACGGCGAGTCGAATACGCAGTATTTT. This encodes CAINGESNTQYF.

V is TRBV30 and J is TRBJ2-5; D unresolved. The CDR3 length is 12 residues. Germline V gene lookup returns CDR1 GTSNPN and CDR2 SVGIG (reference sequence). Trimming shortened V by 0 bases and J by 5 bases, and 7 bases separated the two germline ends. This CDR3 reads CAWSVSGETQYF. In nucleotides, the CDR3 is TGTGCCTGGAGTGTTTCCGGGGAGACCCAGTACTTC. The complete variable domain, with remaining parts taken from reference TRBV30 and TRBJ2-5, reads SQTIHQWPATLVQPVGSPLSLECTVEGTSNPNLYWYRQAAGRGLQLLFYSVGIGQISSEVPQNLSASRPQDRQFILSSKKLLLSDSGFYLCAWSVSGETQYFGPGTRLLVL.

The V call is TRBV11-3, the J call TRBJ1-3; D not resolved. The CDR3 totals 12 residues. V was clipped by 5 bases and J by 4 bases, with 6 bases between them. Germline loops: CDR1 SGHNT, CDR2 YENEEA. Here the CDR3 reads CASSAIGNTIYF. CDR3 DNA sequence: TGTGCCAGCAGCGCGATCGGAAACACCATATATTTT. Using reference TRBV11-3 and TRBJ1-3 for the parts outside the CDR3, the full variable domain is EAGVVQSPRYKIIEKKQPVAFWCNPISGHNTLYWYLQNLGQGPELLIRYENEEAVDDSQLPKDRFSAERLKGVDSTLKIQPAELGDSAVYLCASSAIGNTIYFGEGSWLTVV.

The gene calls are TRBV4-3 and TRBJ1-6, with TRBD1 identical over 8 bases. V shed 3 bases and J 6 bases; nucleotides not matched to a gene: 4. There are 15 residues in the CDR3. Per the germline V gene, CDR1 is LGHNA and CDR2 is YSLEER. The CDR3 loop is CASSHGQGGNSPLHF. The CDR3 DNA reads as TGCGCCAGCAGCCATGGACAGGGCGGTAATTCACCCCTCCACTTT.

This chain links TRBV24-1 with TRBJ2-7; D unresolved. Per germline, CDR1 KGHDR and CDR2 SFDVKD. Trimming removed 1 base from V and 4 bases from J, with 19 bases in between. This CDR3 is built from 17 residues. The CDR3: CATSDFCRPGPLYEQYV. The CDR3 nucleotides read TGTGCCACCAGTGATTTCTGCAGGCCCGGGCCCCTTTACGAGCAGTACGTC.